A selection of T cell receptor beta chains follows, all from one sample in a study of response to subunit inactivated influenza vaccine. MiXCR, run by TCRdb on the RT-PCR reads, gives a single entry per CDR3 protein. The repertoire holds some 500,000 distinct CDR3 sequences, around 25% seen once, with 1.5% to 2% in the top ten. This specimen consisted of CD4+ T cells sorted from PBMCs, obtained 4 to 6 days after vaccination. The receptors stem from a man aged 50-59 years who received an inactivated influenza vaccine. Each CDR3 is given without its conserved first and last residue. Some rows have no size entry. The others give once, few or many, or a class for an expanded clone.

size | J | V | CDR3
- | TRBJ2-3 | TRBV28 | ASSRTSKSGDTQY
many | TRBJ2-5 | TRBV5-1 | ASSLGSPSGQETQY
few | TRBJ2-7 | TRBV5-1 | ASSPGRGNLYEQY
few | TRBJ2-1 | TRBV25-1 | ASSDPRTVYNEQF
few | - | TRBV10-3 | AAKAGPGMIPIY
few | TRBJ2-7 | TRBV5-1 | ASSLGYGPTGYEQY
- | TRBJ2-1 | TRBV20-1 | SARGRARLAALSYNEQF
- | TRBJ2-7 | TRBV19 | ASSIWGLTEGEQY
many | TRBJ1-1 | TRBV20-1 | SASGGGAF
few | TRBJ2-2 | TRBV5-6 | ASSGWTANTGELF
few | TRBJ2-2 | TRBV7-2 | ASSRGGINTGELF
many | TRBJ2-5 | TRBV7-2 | ASSPGLAGETQY
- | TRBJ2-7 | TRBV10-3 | AITSGGANLNEQY
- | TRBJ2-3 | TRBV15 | ATSRDRVTDTQY
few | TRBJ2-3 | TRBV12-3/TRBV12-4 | ASSLRTSGYTDTQY
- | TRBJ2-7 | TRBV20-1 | SALRDRGSSYEQY
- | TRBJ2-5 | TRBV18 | ASSGIQETQY
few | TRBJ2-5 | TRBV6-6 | ASNSGGYQETQY
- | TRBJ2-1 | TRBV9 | ASSVVSGRANEQF
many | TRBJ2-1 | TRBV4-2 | ASSHLAGGSYNEQF
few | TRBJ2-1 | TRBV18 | ASSPPGDGEQF
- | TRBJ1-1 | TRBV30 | AWSLGQGNTEAF
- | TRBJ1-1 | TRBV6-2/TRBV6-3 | ASRENRVGTEAF
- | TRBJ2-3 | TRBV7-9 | ASSPRAVDYTQY
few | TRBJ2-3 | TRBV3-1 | ASSQSSTDTQY
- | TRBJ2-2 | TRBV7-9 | ASSLASGTGTGELF
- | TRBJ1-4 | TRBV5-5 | ASSLAGPERLF
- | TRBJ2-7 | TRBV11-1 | ASSSGRDGEQY
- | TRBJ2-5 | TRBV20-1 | SAPTSGGKETQY
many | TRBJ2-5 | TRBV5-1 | ASSVQETQY
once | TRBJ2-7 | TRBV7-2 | ASSPPGHIIYEQY
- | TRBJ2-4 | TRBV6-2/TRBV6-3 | ASSTGTALNIQY
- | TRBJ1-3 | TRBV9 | ASSLRTVGNTIY